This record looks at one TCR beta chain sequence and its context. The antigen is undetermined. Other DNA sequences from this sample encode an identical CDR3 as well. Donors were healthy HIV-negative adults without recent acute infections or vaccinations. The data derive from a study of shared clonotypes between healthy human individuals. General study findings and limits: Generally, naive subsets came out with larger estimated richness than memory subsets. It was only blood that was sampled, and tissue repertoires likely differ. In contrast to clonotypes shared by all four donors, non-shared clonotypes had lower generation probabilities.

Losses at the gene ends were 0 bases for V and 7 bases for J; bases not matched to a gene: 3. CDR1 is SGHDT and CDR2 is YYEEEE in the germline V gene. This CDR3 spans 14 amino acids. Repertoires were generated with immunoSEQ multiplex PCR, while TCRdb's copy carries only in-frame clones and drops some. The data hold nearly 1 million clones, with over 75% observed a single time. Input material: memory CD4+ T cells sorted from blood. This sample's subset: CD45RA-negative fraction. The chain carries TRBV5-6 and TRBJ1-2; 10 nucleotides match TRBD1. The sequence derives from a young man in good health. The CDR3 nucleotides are TGTGCCAGCAGCTTGGGACAGGGGGCGGTTGGCTACACCTTC. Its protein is CASSLGQGAVGYTF.